This TCR beta chain is drawn from a study of T-cell memory formation after mild COVID-19. Study-wide results and limits: Among clones peaking at day 37 in the second wave, SARS-CoV-2 specificity remained unconfirmed. While clones contracting from day 15 to 85 were balanced between CD4 and CD8, later expanders leaned CD4+. Contracting clones localized mainly to CM and EM when CD4+ and mainly to EMRA when CD8+. Some responding clones appeared in pre-infection memory, suggesting cross-reactive memory joined.

Turning to this clonotype: Its antigen is still unknown.

TCRdb called the 5' RACE reads again in MiXCR, with one record for every CDR3 protein. Of 250,000 or so distinct CDR3 sequences listed, roughly 17% were seen once; the top ten hold 20% to 25%. The sequence came from a man between 18 and 35 years old who had mild COVID-19 (a few samples of this study predate the infection). Cell type and time point are not known. Sequences were obtained from PBMCs or a T cell subset sorted from them (not recorded which).

CDR3 nucleotide sequence: TGTGCCAGCAGCCATAGCGGGGGAGGAGGCTACACCTTC. Its translation: CASSHSGGGGYTF. V usage is TRBV7-6 and J usage is TRBJ1-2; TRBD1 is a possible D gene (5 bases). CDR1 is SGHVS and CDR2 is FNYEAQ in the germline V gene. V was shortened by 5 bases and J by 8 bases, with 15 bases between the two germline ends. CDR3 length: 13 amino acids.